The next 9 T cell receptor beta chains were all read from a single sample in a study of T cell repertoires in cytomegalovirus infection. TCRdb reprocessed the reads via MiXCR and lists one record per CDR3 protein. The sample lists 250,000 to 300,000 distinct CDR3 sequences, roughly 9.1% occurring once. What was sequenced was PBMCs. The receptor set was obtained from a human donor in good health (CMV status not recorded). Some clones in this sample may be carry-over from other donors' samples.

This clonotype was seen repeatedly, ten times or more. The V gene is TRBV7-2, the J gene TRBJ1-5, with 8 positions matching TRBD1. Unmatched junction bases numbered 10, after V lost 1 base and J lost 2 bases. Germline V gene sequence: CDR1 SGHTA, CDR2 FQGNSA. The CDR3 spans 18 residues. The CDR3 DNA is TGTGCCAGCAGCTTAGGTCCCGGACAGGGTACGGGCAATCAGCCCCAGCATTTT. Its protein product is CASSLGPGQGTGNQPQHF.

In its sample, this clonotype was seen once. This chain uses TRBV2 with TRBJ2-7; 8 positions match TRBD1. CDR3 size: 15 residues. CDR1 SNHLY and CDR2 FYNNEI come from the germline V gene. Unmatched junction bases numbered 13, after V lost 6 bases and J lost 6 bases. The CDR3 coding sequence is TGTGCCAGCAGAGTTCGTACGCAGGGGGCAGGCGAGCAGTACTTC. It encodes CASRVRTQGAGEQYF.

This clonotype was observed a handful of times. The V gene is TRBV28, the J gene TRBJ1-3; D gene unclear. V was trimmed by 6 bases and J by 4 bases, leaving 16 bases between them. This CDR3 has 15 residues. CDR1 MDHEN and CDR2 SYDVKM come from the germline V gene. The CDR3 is CASRLPAGTGNTIYF. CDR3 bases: TGTGCCAGCAGATTACCCGCAGGAACGGGAAACACCATATATTTT.

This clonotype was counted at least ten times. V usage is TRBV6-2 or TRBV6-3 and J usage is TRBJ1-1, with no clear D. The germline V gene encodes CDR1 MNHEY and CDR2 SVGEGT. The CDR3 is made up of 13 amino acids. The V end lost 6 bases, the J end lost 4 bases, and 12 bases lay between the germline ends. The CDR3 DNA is TGTGCCAGCAGCCGGGGTTTCCTCACTGAAGCTTTCTTT. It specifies CASSRGFLTEAFF.

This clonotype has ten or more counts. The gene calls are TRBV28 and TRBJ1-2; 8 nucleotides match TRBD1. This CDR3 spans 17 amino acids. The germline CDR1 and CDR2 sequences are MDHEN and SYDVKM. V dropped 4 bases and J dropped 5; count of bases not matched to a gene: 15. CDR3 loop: CASSSGRTGGLPYGYTF. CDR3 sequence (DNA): TGTGCCAGCAGTTCCGGCAGAACAGGGGGGCTCCCTTATGGCTACACCTTC.

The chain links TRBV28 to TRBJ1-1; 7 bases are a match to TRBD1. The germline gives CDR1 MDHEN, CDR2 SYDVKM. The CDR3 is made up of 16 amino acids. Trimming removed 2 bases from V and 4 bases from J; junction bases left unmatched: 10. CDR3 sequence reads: CASSLKPGGSSTEAFF. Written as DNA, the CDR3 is TGTGCCAGCAGTTTAAAACCAGGGGGTTCAAGCACTGAAGCTTTCTTT.

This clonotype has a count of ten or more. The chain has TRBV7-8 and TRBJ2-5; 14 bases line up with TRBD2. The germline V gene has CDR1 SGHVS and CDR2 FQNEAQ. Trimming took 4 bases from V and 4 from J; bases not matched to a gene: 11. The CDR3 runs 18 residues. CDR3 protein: CASSSGLAGEGGRETQYF. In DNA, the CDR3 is TGTGCCAGCAGCTCGGGACTAGCGGGAGAGGGGGGTCGAGAGACCCAGTACTTC.

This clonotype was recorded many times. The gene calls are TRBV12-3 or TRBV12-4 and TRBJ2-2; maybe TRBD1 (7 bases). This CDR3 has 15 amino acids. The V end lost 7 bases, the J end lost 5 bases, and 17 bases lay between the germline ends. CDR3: CASTKTQGGTGELFF. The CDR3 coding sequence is TGTGCCAGCACCAAGACCCAGGGGGGAACCGGGGAGCTGTTTTTT.

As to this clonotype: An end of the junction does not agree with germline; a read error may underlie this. CDR3 loop: CASSYRVSDQPQHF. DNA for the CDR3: TGTGCCAGCAGTTACAGGGTTAGCGATCAGCCCCAGCATTTT. This chain connects TRBV6-1 to TRBJ1-5; tentatively, D is TRBD1 (6 bases). Germline CDR1 MNHNS, CDR2 SASEGT. This CDR3 is 14 amino acids long.